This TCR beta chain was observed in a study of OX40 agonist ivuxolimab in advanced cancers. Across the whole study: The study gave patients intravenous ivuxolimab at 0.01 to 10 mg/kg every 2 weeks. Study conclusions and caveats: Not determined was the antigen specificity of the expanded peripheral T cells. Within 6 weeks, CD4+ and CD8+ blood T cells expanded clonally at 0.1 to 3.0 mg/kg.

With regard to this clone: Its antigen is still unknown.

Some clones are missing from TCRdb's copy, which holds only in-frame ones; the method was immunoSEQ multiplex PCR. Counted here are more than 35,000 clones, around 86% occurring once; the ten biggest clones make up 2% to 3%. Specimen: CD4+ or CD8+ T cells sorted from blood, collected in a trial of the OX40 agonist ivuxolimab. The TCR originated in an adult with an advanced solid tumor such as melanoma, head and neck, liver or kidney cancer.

The CDR3 sequence: CSVRYSGNTIYF. The CDR3 bases are TGCAGCGTCCGATACTCTGGAAACACCATATATTTT. V usage is TRBV29-1 and J usage is TRBJ1-3; D unclear. The CDR3 covers 12 residues. V was shortened by 6 bases and J by 0 bases, with 6 bases between the two germline ends. CDR1 and CDR2 from the germline V gene are SQVTM and ANQGSEA.